These 19 T cell receptor beta chains came from one sample sequenced in a study of blood T cell repertoires in COVID-19. The assay was immunoSEQ multiplex PCR, and TCRdb's table has in-frame clones only and misses some. The sample lists around 220,000 clones, around 80% occurring once. The material sequenced was peripheral blood. These receptors all stem from a woman older than 75 with acute or convalescent COVID-19.

The CDR3 coding sequence is TGTGCCAGCTCACCATCGTCAGGGGCCCCCCGAGAGACCCAGTACTTC. Protein: CASSPSSGAPRETQYF. The chain is built from TRBV18 and TRBJ2-5, with TRBD1 as a possible D gene (6 bases). This CDR3 has 16 amino acids. Trimming removed 2 bases at V and 4 bases at J, with 17 bases between. Germline values: CDR1 KGHSH, CDR2 LQKENI.

This clone has more than one count but fewer than ten. The gene calls are TRBV7-9 and TRBJ2-7, with 9 bases fitting TRBD1. The CDR3 runs 14 residues. V shed 5 bases, J shed 5 bases, and the junction held 7 bases outside the gene matches. CDR1 SEHNR and CDR2 FQNEAQ come from the germline V gene (reference sequence). Written as DNA, the CDR3 is TGTGCCAGCAGCCAACAGGGGGCGTCTAACGAGCAGTACTTC. Protein sequence: CASSQQGASNEQYF.

This sequence joins TRBV5-4 and TRBJ1-4; 8 positions agree with TRBD1. V was clipped by 1 base and J by 3 bases; unmatched bases: 8. CDR1 is SGHNT and CDR2 is YYREEE in the germline V gene (reference sequence). The CDR3 loop spans 17 amino acids. CDR3 in DNA: TGTGCCAGCAGCTTGTCGCAGGGGGCGCTTGCTAATGAAAAACTGTTTTTT. Translation: CASSLSQGALANEKLFF.

The table lists this clone with a few counts. This sequence joins TRBV9 and TRBJ2-3; 7 bases match TRBD2. The germline gives CDR1 SGDLS, CDR2 YYNGEE. V trimming: 4 bases; J trimming: 6 bases; junction bases outside the gene matches: 8. This CDR3 spans 14 amino acids. The CDR3 DNA reads TGTGCCAGCAGCTCCTGGGGTAGCGGGGATACGCAGTATTTT. Protein product: CASSSWGSGDTQYF.

The rearrangement uses TRBV7-9 and TRBJ2-2; 9 nucleotides align to TRBD1. The CDR3 extends over 15 amino acids. Germline CDR1 is SEHNR and CDR2 is FQNEAQ (reference sequence). The J segment lost 5 bases and the V segment lost 4 bases, leaving 5 bases of the junction unmatched. CDR3 in amino acids: CASSWGQGETGELFF. In DNA, the CDR3 is TGTGCCAGCAGCTGGGGACAGGGAGAGACCGGGGAGCTGTTTTTT. Supplemented by reference TRBV7-9 and TRBJ2-2, the full variable domain reads DTGVSQNPRHKITKRGQNVTFRCDPISEHNRLYWYRQTLGQGPEFLTYFQNEAQLEKSRLLSDRFSAERPKGSFSTLEIQRTEQGDSAMYLCASSWGQGETGELFFGEGSRLTVL.

CDR3 loop: CASSFGTSNTGELFF. The DNA for the CDR3 is TGTGCCAGCAGTTTCGGGACTTCGAACACCGGGGAGCTGTTTTTT. The chain is built from TRBV6-2 or TRBV6-3 and TRBJ2-2, with a weak D call TRBD2 (6 bases). V shed 4 bases and J shed 0 bases, with 9 bases lying between them. The CDR3 totals 15 residues. CDR1 and CDR2 (germline): MNHEY, SVGEGT.

The rearrangement links TRBV27 to TRBJ1-6, with 8 bases matching TRBD1. After removal of 5 bases from V and 10 bases from J, the junction contained 10 bases not matched to a gene. The V gene's germline CDR1 is MNHEY and CDR2 SMNVEV (reference sequence). The CDR3 is 15 amino acids. Written as DNA, the CDR3 is TGTGCCAGCAGTGATCATGGACAGGGACGATCACCCCTCCACTTT. Protein sequence: CASSDHGQGRSPLHF.

This sequence joins TRBV27 and TRBJ1-4; D remains unclear. The V end was cut by 3 bases, the J end by 8 bases, with 10 bases between. This CDR3 is 13 amino acids long. In germline, CDR1 is MNHEY, CDR2 SMNVEV (reference sequence). The CDR3 is CASSFRGGEKLFF. The DNA for the CDR3 is TGTGCCAGCAGTTTTCGGGGTGGAGAAAAACTGTTTTTT.

The V call is TRBV7-9, the J call TRBJ2-1, with 11 nucleotides matching TRBD2. With V trimmed by 1 base and J by 7 bases, 6 bases remained unmatched. CDR1 SEHNR and CDR2 FQNEAQ come from the germline V gene (reference sequence). The CDR3 sequence is 16 residues long. Written as DNA, the CDR3 is TGTGCCAGCAGCTTAGGTTCGGCTAGCGGGAGGAATGAGCAGTTCTTC. Amino acid sequence: CASSLGSASGRNEQFF.

This clone was seen only a few times. The chain couples TRBV6-6 to TRBJ2-2; D call uncertain. V lost 6 bases and J lost 5, with 7 bases in between. The CDR3 runs to 12 residues. CDR1 is MNHNY and CDR2 is SVGAGI in the germline V gene (reference sequence). The CDR3 reads CASSPRTGELFF. CDR3 bases: TGTGCCAGCAGCCCGAGAACCGGGGAGCTGTTTTTT.

V is TRBV6-6 and J is TRBJ1-1; 8 bases align to TRBD1. Germline CDR1 is MNHNY and CDR2 is SVGAGI (reference sequence). V dropped 5 bases and J dropped 3; count of bases not matched to a gene: 5. This CDR3 comprises 14 residues. CDR3 sequence reads: CASSRQGRDTEAFF. In nucleotides, the CDR3 is TGTGCCAGCAGTAGACAGGGGAGGGACACTGAAGCTTTCTTT.

The chain recombines TRBV18 with TRBJ1-3; 8 bases agree with TRBD1. Germline V gene lookup returns CDR1 KGHSH and CDR2 LQKENI. The CDR3 consists of 15 residues. Trimming cost V 0 bases and J 4 bases; bases outside gene matches: 2. CDR3 DNA: TGTGCCAGCTCACCACCTCAGGGGGCCGGAAACACCATATATTTT. As protein: CASSPPQGAGNTIYF.

Only a few counts were recorded for this clone. The chain links TRBV19 to TRBJ1-1; D perhaps matches TRBD1 (6 bases). Germline V gene lookup returns CDR1 LNHDA and CDR2 SQIVND (reference sequence). V was trimmed by 4 bases and J by 7 bases, leaving 13 bases between them. This CDR3 is 13 amino acids long. The CDR3 here is CASSKAGDIEAFF. In DNA, the CDR3 is TGTGCCAGTAGTAAAGCAGGGGATATTGAAGCTTTCTTT.

This clone came up once. The chain links TRBV9 to TRBJ2-1; 13 nucleotides match TRBD2. V was pared by 3 bases and J by 7 bases, with 4 bases of the junction left unmatched. The CDR3 sequence is 15 residues long. The germline V gene has CDR1 SGDLS and CDR2 YYNGEE. CDR3 sequence reads: CASSAGLAGVNEQFF. CDR3 DNA: TGTGCCAGCAGCGCCGGACTAGCGGGAGTGAATGAGCAGTTCTTC.

V gene TRBV19 combines with J gene TRBJ2-1; TRBD2 matches at 8 bases. This CDR3 has 15 amino acids. Trimming at V came to 2 bases and at J to 6 bases, leaving 6 bases not matched to a gene. Per germline, CDR1 LNHDA and CDR2 SQIVND (reference sequence). DNA of the CDR3: TGTGCCAGTAGTATAACCTGGACTAGCCGCAATGAGCAGTTCTTC. This translates into CASSITWTSRNEQFF.

The chain is built from TRBV5-1 and TRBJ1-1; the match to TRBD1 covers 10 bases. Trimming removed 4 bases from V and 6 bases from J; junction bases left unmatched: 6. CDR3 length: 14 residues. The germline V gene has CDR1 SGHRS and CDR2 YFSETQ. CDR3 in DNA: TGCGCCAGCAGCAGCCGGGACAGGGGAGCTGAAGCTTTCTTT. It codes for CASSSRDRGAEAFF.

The genes are TRBV6-5 and TRBJ1-2; TRBD1 is a possible D gene (6 bases). V lost 6 bases and J lost 2, with 10 bases in between. Per the germline V gene, CDR1 is MNHEY and CDR2 is SVGAGI. This CDR3 comprises 13 residues. The CDR3 bases are TGTGCCAGCAGCCTCGGACAGAACTATGGCTACACCTTC. Protein: CASSLGQNYGYTF.

J is TRBJ1-1 and V is TRBV19, with TRBD1 matching over 8 bases. V was pared by 4 bases and J by 1 base, with 8 bases of the junction left unmatched. From germline, CDR1 is LNHDA and CDR2 SQIVND (reference sequence). CDR3 length: 16 residues. CDR3: CASSTTGGWANTEAFF. The CDR3 nucleotides are TGTGCCAGTAGTACCACAGGGGGATGGGCGAACACTGAAGCTTTCTTT.

The rearrangement joins TRBV6-2 or TRBV6-3 to TRBJ1-1; D remains unclear. V was shortened by 5 bases and J by 4 bases, with 14 bases between the two germline ends. The CDR3 has 14 amino acids. Germline-derived CDR1 and CDR2 are MNHEY and SVGEGT. The DNA for the CDR3 is TGTGCCAGCAGTCCCCGGCGGGATAGCACTGAAGCTTTCTTT. Its translation is CASSPRRDSTEAFF.